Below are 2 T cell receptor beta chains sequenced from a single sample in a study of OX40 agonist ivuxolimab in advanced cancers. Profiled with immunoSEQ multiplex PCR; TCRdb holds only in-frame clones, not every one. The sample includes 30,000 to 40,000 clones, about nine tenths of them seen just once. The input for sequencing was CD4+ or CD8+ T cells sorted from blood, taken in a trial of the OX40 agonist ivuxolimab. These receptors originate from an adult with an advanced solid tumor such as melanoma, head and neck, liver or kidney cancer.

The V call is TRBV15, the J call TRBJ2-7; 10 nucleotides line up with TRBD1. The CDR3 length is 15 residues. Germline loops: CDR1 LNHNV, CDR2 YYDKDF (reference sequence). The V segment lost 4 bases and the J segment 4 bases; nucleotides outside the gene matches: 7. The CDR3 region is CATSKPGQGLYEQYF. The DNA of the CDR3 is TGTGCCACCAGCAAGCCGGGACAGGGGTTGTACGAGCAGTACTTC.

This CDR3 is CASGRWEVNTEAFF. In DNA, the CDR3 is TGTGCTAGTGGTCGCTGGGAAGTGAACACTGAAGCTTTCTTT. The chain is built from TRBV12-5 and TRBJ1-1, with D uncertain. Trimming removed 5 bases from V and 0 bases from J, with 10 bases in between. The germline CDR1 and CDR2 sequences are LGHNT and FRNRAP. The CDR3 length is 14 residues. Full variable domain (outside the CDR3, taken from reference TRBV12-5 and TRBJ1-1): DARVTQTPRHKVTEMGQEVTMRCQPILGHNTVFWYRQTMMQGLELLAYFRNRAPLDDSGMPKDRFSAEMPDATLATLKIQPSEPRDSAVYFCASGRWEVNTEAFFGQGTRLTVV.